The T cell receptor (beta chain) under discussion was sequenced for a study of cytomegalovirus exposure and HLA in healthy donors. Per the germline V gene, CDR1 is SGDLS and CDR2 is YYNGEE. The V segment lost 4 bases and the J segment 7 bases; nucleotides outside the gene matches: 12. This CDR3 spans 15 amino acids. Despite likely unrecorded immune exposures, the donors were nominally healthy at the time of sampling. The primer mix had 60 Vbeta and 13 Jbeta primers. Produced via immunoSEQ multiplex PCR; TCRdb's table is partial and in-frame only. The data contain 70,000 to 85,000 clones, approximately 67% of them singletons.

This clonotype was sampled from a male donor in good health and CMV-seropositive. The chain couples TRBV9 to TRBJ2-3, with 7 bases aligning to TRBD1. Sequencing used PBMCs. CDR3 DNA sequence: TGTGCCAGCAGCCTTTCCCACAGGGGTGAGAATACGCAGTATTTT. This encodes CASSLSHRGENTQYF.